This T cell receptor (beta chain) was captured by sequencing in a study of blood T cells in healthy people across ages. Study conclusions and caveats: One million T cells yielded diversity estimates that were considered underestimates.

The CDR3 spans 15 residues. The V end lost 3 bases, the J end lost 5 bases, and 15 bases lay between the germline ends. Germline values: CDR1 SGHRS, CDR2 YFSETQ. PBMCs were isolated at a quantity of at least 6 million per sample. On this clonotype itself: What it recognizes is unknown.

Through a sample-barcoded 5' primer and a J-beta primer mix, a second PCR was run for roughly 7 to 12 cycles. Using its own MiXCR run on the 5' RACE reads, TCRdb lists one record per CDR3 protein. The table has hundreds of thousands of distinct CDR3 sequences, around 26% seen once; the top ten hold 15% to 20%. The chain has TRBV5-1 and TRBJ2-1; TRBD2 might be the D (6 bases). This clonotype originated in a woman over 75 in good health. The sample consisted of blood. The DNA of the CDR3 is TGCGCCAGCAGCTCACGACTAGATCCCAACAATGAGCAGTTCTTC. Its translation is CASSSRLDPNNEQFF.